Listed below are T cell receptor beta chains from one sample, sequenced in a study of blood T cell repertoires in COVID-19. Clones were sequenced by immunoSEQ multiplex PCR, and TCRdb holds only the in-frame ones, with some missing. The profile shows tens of thousands of clones, 70% to 80% of them singletons. Specimen: peripheral blood. Receptor source: a human donor in a cohort sampled during active COVID-19. Both conserved end residues are part of each CDR3. D genes are given only for firm matches. Not every row has a clone size; where given, it reads once, few, many or a size class.

V,J,size,D,DNA,CDR3
TRBV7-2,TRBJ2-7,NA,TRBD2,TGTGCCAGCAACGATGGACTAGCGGGTCCCGAGCAGTACTTC,CASNDGLAGPEQYF
TRBV18,TRBJ2-6,few,NA,TGTGCCAGCTCACCACCGGAGAGCGGCTCTGGGGCCAACGTCCTGACTTTC,CASSPPESGSGANVLTF
TRBV14,TRBJ2-7,NA,TRBD1,TGTGCCAGCAGCCAAGGCGGACAGGGCTTCTCCTACGAGCAGTACTTC,CASSQGGQGFSYEQYF
TRBV4-3,TRBJ2-5,NA,TRBD1,TGCGCCAGCAGCCAAGAGGGGCCAGGGGGTCAAGAGACCCAGTACTTC,CASSQEGPGGQETQYF
TRBV5-1,TRBJ1-1,few,NA,TGCGCCAGCAGCTGGGGAATGAGGGACACTGAAGCTTTCTTT,CASSWGMRDTEAFF
TRBV5-1,TRBJ2-5,NA,NA,TGCGCCAGCTCGGGGGTAGGCCAAGAGACCCAGTACTTC,CASSGVGQETQYF
TRBV12-3/TRBV12-4,TRBJ2-2,NA,NA,TGTGCCAGCAGGTACAGCTCCGGGGAGCTGTTTTTT,CASRYSSGELFF
TRBV7-9,TRBJ2-3,NA,TRBD1,TGTGCCAGCAGACAGGGGGCCCCAGATACGCAGTATTTT,CASRQGAPDTQYF
TRBV19,TRBJ2-7,NA,TRBD1,TGTGCCAGTAGTCCCAGACAGGGAAGCTCCTACGAGCAGTACTTC,CASSPRQGSSYEQYF
TRBV4-3,TRBJ2-3,NA,TRBD2,TGCGCCAGCAGCCAAGCGGCACTAGCGGGAGATACGCAGTATTTT,CASSQAALAGDTQYF
TRBV15,TRBJ2-3,few,NA,TGTGCCTCGGCAAGCGGGTCCCACACAGATACGCAGTATTTT,CASASGSHTDTQYF
TRBV15,TRBJ2-2,NA,TRBD1,TGTGCCACCAGCTCCCCGGACAGGGGAGGCACCGGGGAGCTGTTTTTT,CATSSPDRGGTGELFF
TRBV7-9,TRBJ1-5,NA,TRBD1,TGTGCCAGCAGCTTAAGTAGGGGACAGGGTTTTTTCCAGCCCCAGCATTTT,CASSLSRGQGFFQPQHF
TRBV30,TRBJ2-1,NA,NA,TGTGCCTGGAGTGTAAGGGGCGGAACGACCTACAATGAGCAGTTCTTC,CAWSVRGGTTYNEQFF
TRBV19,TRBJ2-2,NA,NA,TGTGCCAGAGTAGTAGGTTCTAGCACACTGAACACCGGGGAGCTGTTTTTT,CARVVGSSTLNTGELFF
TRBV6-5,TRBJ1-6,NA,NA,TGTGCCAGCACCCCGGGGGGGTCTTCTAATTCACCCCTCCACTTT,CASTPGGSSNSPLHF
TRBV3-1/TRBV3-2,TRBJ1-1,NA,NA,TGTGCCAGCAGCCAGTCAGACAGTGGTGAAGCTTTCTTT,CASSQSDSGEAFF
TRBV7-8,TRBJ2-7,NA,TRBD2,TGTGCCAGCAGCCCGCCCCGCCGGACTAGCGGGAGGGCCTACGAGCAGTACTTC,CASSPPRRTSGRAYEQYF
TRBV9,TRBJ2-1,NA,TRBD2,TGTGCCAGCAGCGACGTTAGCGGGAGCACCAATGAGCAGTTCTTC,CASSDVSGSTNEQFF
TRBV10-3,TRBJ2-1,NA,NA,TGTGCCATCCGGGACGGACAGACCGAGCAGTTCTTC,CAIRDGQTEQFF
TRBV7-9,TRBJ1-1,NA,NA,TGTGCCAGCAGCTTATTTGGGGACAATGAAGCTTTCTTT,CASSLFGDNEAFF
TRBV5-1,TRBJ2-7,NA,NA,TGCGCCAGCAGAGCATCTAGGGGTCGCCCCTACGAGCAGTACTTC,CASRASRGRPYEQYF
TRBV7-2,TRBJ2-7,NA,TRBD1,TGTGCCAGCAGCACCGGACAGGGGAGCATGTACGAGCAGTACTTC,CASSTGQGSMYEQYF
TRBV20-1,TRBJ2-1,NA,TRBD2,TGCAGTGCTAGTGCCCCCTCGCCCGCGGGAGTAGAGGAGCAGTTCTTC,CSASAPSPAGVEEQFF
TRBV4-1,TRBJ2-5,once,TRBD2,TGCGCCAGCAGCCAAGAGGGAGGGATTAGCGGGTCGGTGGTGTACTTC,CASSQEGGISGSVVYF
TRBV18,TRBJ2-3,NA,TRBD1,TGTGCCAGCTCACTGCCGGGACAGTCGGCAGATACGCAGTATTTT,CASSLPGQSADTQYF
TRBV7-2,TRBJ2-3,NA,NA,TGTGCCAGCCTCTACTTCGGAGCAGATACGCAGTATTTT,CASLYFGADTQYF
TRBV20-1,TRBJ1-2,NA,NA,TGCAGTGCCCCTGAGAACTATGGCTACACCTTC,CSAPENYGYTF
TRBV3-1/TRBV3-2,TRBJ2-7,NA,TRBD1,TGTGCCAGCAGCCATGACGACAGGGGGGTCTACGAGCAGTACTTC,CASSHDDRGVYEQYF
TRBV7-9,TRBJ1-4,NA,NA,TGTGCCAGCAGCCTCCGGGTAAATGAAAAACTGTTTTTT,CASSLRVNEKLFF
TRBV18,TRBJ1-3,NA,NA,TGTGCCAGCTCACCAACCACTGCCGCGGGAAACTCCATATATTTT,CASSPTTAAGNSIYF
TRBV28,TRBJ1-4,NA,NA,TGTGCCAGCAGGTCCGCAGGGGCGGAGAATGAAAAACTGTTTTTT,CASRSAGAENEKLFF
TRBV11-2,TRBJ2-2,NA,TRBD2,TGTGCCACCAAGACTAGCGGGAGCCCTACGAACACCGGGGAGCTGTTTTTT,CATKTSGSPTNTGELFF
TRBV4-1,TRBJ2-3,NA,NA,TGCGCCAGCAGCCCGATACTAGGGTCCACAGATACGCAGTATTTT,CASSPILGSTDTQYF
TRBV4-1,TRBJ2-3,NA,NA,TGCGCCAGCAGCCAATTAGCGAGCGGCACAGATACGCAGTATTTT,CASSQLASGTDTQYF
TRBV5-6,TRBJ2-3,NA,NA,TGTGCCAGCAGCTTAAAACGGGGATTCACAGATACGCAGTATTTT,CASSLKRGFTDTQYF
TRBV6-5,TRBJ2-2,NA,TRBD2,TGTGCCAGCAGTTCCCCATCTAGCGGGAACACCGGGGAGCTGTTTTTT,CASSSPSSGNTGELFF
TRBV3-1/TRBV3-2,TRBJ2-1,once,TRBD2,TGTGCCAGCAGCCAAATAGCGGGAGCAAACAATGAGCAGTTCTTC,CASSQIAGANNEQFF
TRBV28,TRBJ2-3,NA,TRBD2,TGTGCCAGCAGTCCTAGTAGGGGACTAGGGACAAGCACAGATACGCAGTATTTT,CASSPSRGLGTSTDTQYF
TRBV18,TRBJ1-1,NA,NA,TGTGCCAGCTCACCCGAAGGCTCAACGGGGGCTTTCTTT,CASSPEGSTGAFF
TRBV5-6,TRBJ2-3,NA,TRBD2,TGTGCCAGCAGGGGGGTAGCGGGAAGCCCTACGCAGTATTTT,CASRGVAGSPTQYF
TRBV7-9,TRBJ1-1,NA,NA,TGTGCCAGCAGCTTATCTACCCCATCCAGGGTACTCACTGAAGCTTTCTTT,CASSLSTPSRVLTEAFF
TRBV19,TRBJ1-2,NA,NA,TGTGCCAGCTCGCAGGTTCGTTATGGCTACACCTTC,CASSQVRYGYTF
TRBV19,TRBJ1-1,NA,NA,TGTGCCAGTAGTATAGAGCGGGGGTGGGACACTGAAGCTTTCTTT,CASSIERGWDTEAFF
TRBV6-4,TRBJ1-4,NA,NA,TGTGCCAGCAGTGAAGCGGGGGGCTGGAATGAAAAACTGTTTTTT,CASSEAGGWNEKLFF
TRBV7-2,TRBJ2-3,NA,TRBD2,TGTGCCAGCAGCTTAGTGGGAGGGCAAGATACGCAGTATTTT,CASSLVGGQDTQYF
TRBV6-6,TRBJ1-5,NA,TRBD1,TGTGCCAGCAGTCTCGGACAGGGTGCCGATCAGCCCCAGCATTTT,CASSLGQGADQPQHF
TRBV27,TRBJ2-7,NA,TRBD2,TGTGCCAGCAGGAAAGCGGGAGGGCCCGGCTACGAGCAGTACTTC,CASRKAGGPGYEQYF
TRBV5-1,TRBJ1-1,NA,TRBD1,TGCGCCAGCAGCCCACGGACAGGGGGCTTTACTGAAGCTTTCTTT,CASSPRTGGFTEAFF
TRBV7-9,TRBJ2-5,NA,NA,TGTGCCAGCAGCCGGAGCTCAACGGAGACCCAGTACTTC,CASSRSSTETQYF
TRBV9,TRBJ1-1,once,NA,TGTGCCAGCAGCCCGGGGGGGCCCTGGGGGAACACTGAAGCTTTCTTT,CASSPGGPWGNTEAFF
TRBV5-1,TRBJ2-7,NA,NA,TGCGCCAGCAGCTTGGACAGTCCCTCCTACGAGCAGTACTTC,CASSLDSPSYEQYF
TRBV7-2,TRBJ2-7,once,TRBD2,TGTGCCAGCAGCTTATTCCTAGCGGGAGAAGGATCCTACGAGCAGTACTTC,CASSLFLAGEGSYEQYF
TRBV6-5,TRBJ1-2,NA,TRBD1,TGTGCCAGCAGCCGACCCGGGACAGGGAGGTACACCTTC,CASSRPGTGRYTF
TRBV5-1,TRBJ2-1,NA,TRBD2,TGCGCCAGCAGCTCGGGACTAGCGGGGGTTTATGAGCAGTTCTTC,CASSSGLAGVYEQFF